This T cell receptor (beta chain) emerged from a study of blood T cell repertoires in COVID-19 (dated by TCRdb to the early 2020s). Study-level background: Samples covering the acute and convalescent phases of COVID-19 were provided by collaborators in the United States, Italy and Spain. Subjects who had been exposed to COVID-19, were actively infected with it, or had recovered from it provided the deeply sampled blood TCRbeta repertoires that made up the dataset. Where HLA class I and class II types were available, the types were taken from metadata supplied by the sample provider, not from assay-based typing. The prospective study material was composed of cDNA or gDNA derived from T cells, B-cell-depleted T cells, or PBMCs. Samples were obtained from the ongoing ImmuneRACE study (first 160 participants) and from some 1,200 subjects provided by 6 global collaborators. A freely available public database, intended as a resource for researchers studying the immune response to SARS-CoV-2, is where the repertoires were released. Nearly every sample came with metadata listing a de-identified subject ID, COVID-19 status, age in years and sex. The study at large found these results: How much clinical and demographic metadata was included differed by source and by participant, and the metadata was provided uncurated.

This clone was seen once. Its antigen is unknown. No much larger clone exists at a distance of one base, and base qualities are not known. TCRbeta CDR3 regions were amplified from genomic DNA using the immunoSEQ Assay, a bias-controlled multiplex PCR. The authors' pipeline ran thus. The number of nucleated cells in each sample was estimated by amplification of reference gene primers within the assay. To quantify the absolute abundance of each unique TCRbeta CDR3 rearrangement, sequence reads were collapsed and filtered. For each sample, productive Simpson clonality was calculated as the square root of Simpson's diversity index over productive rearrangements. In TCRdb, the immuneACCESS table is reduced to in-frame sequences with V and J assigned. These tables do not hold every clone; where another copy was compared, an unresolved V gene accounts for under half, and the others remain unexplained. The D gene and trimming were derived from the DNA, and the V and J assignments and clone size from that table. Present in this sample are around 64,000 clones, around 88% of which were seen just once. The ten largest clones capture approximately 19% of the sample.

CDR1 and CDR2 are drawn from the germline V gene (reference sequence): DFQATT, SNEGSKA. The CDR3 starts with the cysteine, ends with the phenylalanine, and has 15 residues. Only CDR3 DNA remains: 45 bases, in frame from the first base. After removal of 3 bases from V and 9 bases from J, the junction retains 9 bases not matched to a gene. Collaborating institutions collected whole blood in K2EDTA tubes following their own protocols. For TCRbeta analysis, collaborators shipped samples in one of three forms: frozen whole blood, isolated PBMCs, or DNA extracted from either of those sample types. Material for sequencing was peripheral blood. This TCR was recovered from an elderly woman with acute or convalescent COVID-19. The rearrangement joined TRBV20-1 to TRBJ2-1; TRBD2 fits 12 bases in the junction. The CDR3 amino acid sequence is: CSASQLAGGLGEQFF. The nucleotide sequence reads TGCAGTGCTAGTCAGCTAGCGGGGGGGTTGGGTGAGCAGTTCTTC.